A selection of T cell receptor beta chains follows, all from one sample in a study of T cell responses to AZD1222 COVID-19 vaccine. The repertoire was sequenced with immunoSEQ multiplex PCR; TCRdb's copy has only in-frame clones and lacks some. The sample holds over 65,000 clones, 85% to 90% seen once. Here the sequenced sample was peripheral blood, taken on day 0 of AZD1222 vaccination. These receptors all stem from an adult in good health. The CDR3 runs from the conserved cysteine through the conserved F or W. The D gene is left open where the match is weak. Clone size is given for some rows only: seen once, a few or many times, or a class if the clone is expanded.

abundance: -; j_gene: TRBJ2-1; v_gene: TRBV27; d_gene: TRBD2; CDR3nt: TGTGCCAGCAGTTCTCTAGCGGGAGGGCTGTACAATGAGCAGTTCTTC; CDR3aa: CASSSLAGGLYNEQFF
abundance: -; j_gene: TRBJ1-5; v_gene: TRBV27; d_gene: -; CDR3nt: TGTGCCAGCAGCGGGGCGTTTGGGCCCCAGCATTTT; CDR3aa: CASSGAFGPQHF
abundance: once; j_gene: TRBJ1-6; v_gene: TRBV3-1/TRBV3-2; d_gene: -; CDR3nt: TGTGCCAGCAGCCAAGGCCCCGGGGATTATTCACCCCTCCACTTT; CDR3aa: CASSQGPGDYSPLHF
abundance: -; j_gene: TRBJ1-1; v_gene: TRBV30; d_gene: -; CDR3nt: TGTGCCTGGAGTGTAGAGAACAGGTGGACTGAAGCTTTCTTT; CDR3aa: CAWSVENRWTEAFF
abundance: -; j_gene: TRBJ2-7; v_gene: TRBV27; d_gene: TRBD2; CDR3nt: TGTGCCAGCAGTTCCGCCGGACTAGCGGGAGGGCGGGAGCAGTACTTC; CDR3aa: CASSSAGLAGGREQYF
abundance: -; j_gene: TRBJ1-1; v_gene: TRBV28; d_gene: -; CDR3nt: TGTGCCAGCAAAAGACAGAAGAACACTGAAGCTTTCTTT; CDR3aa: CASKRQKNTEAFF
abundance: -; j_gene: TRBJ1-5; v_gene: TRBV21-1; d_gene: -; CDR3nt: TGTGCCAGCAGCCTAGCTAGCAATCAGCCCCAGCATTTT; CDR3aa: CASSLASNQPQHF
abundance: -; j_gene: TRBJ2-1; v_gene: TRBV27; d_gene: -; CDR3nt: TGTGCCAGCAGTTTTGGTTTCGATAATGAGCAGTTCTTC; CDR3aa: CASSFGFDNEQFF
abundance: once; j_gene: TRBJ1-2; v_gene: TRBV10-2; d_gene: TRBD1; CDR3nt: TGCGCCAGCGGTGACAGGGGCGGCTATGGCTACACCTTC; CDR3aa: CASGDRGGYGYTF
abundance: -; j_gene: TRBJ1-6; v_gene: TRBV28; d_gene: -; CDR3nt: TGTGCCAGCAGTTTTTATAACGGGGGCGCGAATTCACCCCTCCACTTT; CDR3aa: CASSFYNGGANSPLHF
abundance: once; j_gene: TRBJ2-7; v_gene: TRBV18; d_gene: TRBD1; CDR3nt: TGTGCCAGCTCACCACGGGGACAGGGGGCGACTAGCAGCTCCTACGAGCAGTACTTC; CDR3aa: CASSPRGQGATSSSYEQYF
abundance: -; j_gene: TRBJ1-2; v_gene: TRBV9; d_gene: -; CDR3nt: TGTGCCAGCAGCGTAGGGACATACTCTTTTGGCTATGGCTACACCTTC; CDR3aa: CASSVGTYSFGYGYTF
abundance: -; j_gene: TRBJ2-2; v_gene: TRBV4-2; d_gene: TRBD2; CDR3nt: TGTGCCAGCAGCCAAGAACTAGCGGGGAACACCGGGGAGCTGTTTTTT; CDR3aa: CASSQELAGNTGELFF
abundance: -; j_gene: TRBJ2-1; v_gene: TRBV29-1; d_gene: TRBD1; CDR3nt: TGCAGCGTTGAACCCGGGACAGGGTCCGACAATGAGCAGTTCTTC; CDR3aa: CSVEPGTGSDNEQFF
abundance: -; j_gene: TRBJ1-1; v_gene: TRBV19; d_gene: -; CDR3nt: TGTGCCAGTAGCGACAAGAACACTGAAGCTTTCTTT; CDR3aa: CASSDKNTEAFF
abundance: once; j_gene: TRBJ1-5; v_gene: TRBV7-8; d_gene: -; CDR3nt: TGTGCCAGCAGCTTAGGAGGCTCCGGCGGGCAGCCCCAGCATTTT; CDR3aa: CASSLGGSGGQPQHF
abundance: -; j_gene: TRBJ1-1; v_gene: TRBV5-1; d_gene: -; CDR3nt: TGCGCCAGCAGCTTGGAGGGGATGAACACTGAAGCTTTCTTT; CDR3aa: CASSLEGMNTEAFF